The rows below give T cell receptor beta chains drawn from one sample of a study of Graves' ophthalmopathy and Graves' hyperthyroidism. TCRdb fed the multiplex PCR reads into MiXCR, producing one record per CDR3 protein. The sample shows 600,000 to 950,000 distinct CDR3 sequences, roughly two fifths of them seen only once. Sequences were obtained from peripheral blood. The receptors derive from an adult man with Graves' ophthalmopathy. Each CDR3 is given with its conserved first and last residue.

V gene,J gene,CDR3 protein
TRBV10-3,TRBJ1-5,CAISTRVGGAQHF
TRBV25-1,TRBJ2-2,CASSMAGRSTGELFF
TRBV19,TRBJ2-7,CASSIEPGHNTYEQYF
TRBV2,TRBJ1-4,CASSVETGGGTNEKLFF
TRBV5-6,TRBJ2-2,CASSSVSGELFF
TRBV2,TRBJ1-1,CASTQGSMNTEAFF
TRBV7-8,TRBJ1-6,CASSLKREAAGSPLHF
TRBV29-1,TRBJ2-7,CSVEAGGPYEQYF
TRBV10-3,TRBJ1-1,CASTKRGAPPLNTEAFF
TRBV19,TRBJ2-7,CASRLELGYEQYF
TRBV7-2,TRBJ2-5,CAKRRGGQETQYF
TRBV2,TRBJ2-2,CASKGVMNTGELFF
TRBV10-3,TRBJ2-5,CASSYSVGLAGGPWETQYF